The following is a T cell receptor (beta chain) sequence with its context. The data stem from a study of cytomegalovirus exposure and HLA in healthy donors. The ends lost 0 bases at V and 2 bases at J; junction bases unmatched: 6. This CDR3 comprises 15 residues. Germline V gene lookup returns CDR1 GTSNPN and CDR2 SVGIG (reference sequence). Primers: 60 Vbeta forward and 13 Jbeta reverse. Clones were sequenced by immunoSEQ multiplex PCR, and TCRdb holds only the in-frame ones, with some missing. Of tens of thousands of clones in the sample, 80% to 90% were seen once. The rearrangement uses TRBV30 and TRBJ1-1; the match to TRBD1 covers 7 bases. This clonotype was obtained from a woman aged 25 to 39 in good health and CMV-seronegative. The sequencing input was PBMCs. The CDR3 spells CAWSVRRTGNTEAFF. The DNA for the CDR3 is TGTGCCTGGAGTGTACGGAGGACAGGCAACACTGAAGCTTTCTTT. The full variable domain, rest sourced from reference TRBV30 and TRBJ1-1, is SQTIHQWPATLVQPVGSPLSLECTVEGTSNPNLYWYRQAAGRGLQLLFYSVGIGQISSEVPQNLSASRPQDRQFILSSKKLLLSDSGFYLCAWSVRRTGNTEAFFGQGTRLTVV.